Presented here are 14 T cell receptor beta chains from one specimen sequenced in a study of glioma-infiltrating T cells. Amplification of TCR alpha and beta CDR3 regions from RNA used iRepertoire nested multiplex PCR. TCRdb fed the multiplex PCR reads into MiXCR, producing one record per CDR3 protein. The sample includes roughly 100,000 distinct CDR3 sequences, around 31% seen only once; the top ten take 44%. Sequenced sample: glioma tissue, nonneoplastic brain tissue, or PBMCs (not recorded which). The receptors were sampled from a human donor with low-grade glioma or glioblastoma, undergoing nonglioma brain surgery, or in good health (not recorded which).

Concerning this clonotype itself: This may come from a read error, since a much larger clone is one base off. Here the CDR3 DNA reads TGTGCCAGCAGCTTACTAGAGGTTATGACAGATGCGCAGTATTTT. Translated, it gives CASSLLEVMTDAQYF. The genes are TRBV7-8 and TRBJ2-3; D perhaps matches TRBD1 (5 bases). This CDR3 has 15 residues. Looked up from germline, CDR1 is SGHVS and CDR2 is FQNEAQ.

The chain combines TRBV5-1 with TRBJ2-7, with 10 bases identical to TRBD2. This CDR3 is built from 14 residues. Germline V lookup: CDR1 SGHRS, CDR2 YFSETQ. V shed 4 bases, J shed 5 bases, and the junction held 6 bases outside the gene matches. The CDR3 DNA follows: TGCGCCAGCAGCCTTCTAGCGGGGGCGGACGAGCAGTACTTC. Protein: CASSLLAGADEQYF.

The sample holds a few counts of this clonotype. The chain employs TRBV10-3 and TRBJ2-5; 7 nucleotides align to TRBD1. The CDR3 length is 12 residues. V trimming: 10 bases; J trimming: 3 bases; junction bases outside the gene matches: 5. The germline CDR1 and CDR2 sequences are ENHRY and SYGVKD. The CDR3 protein is CATHDREETQYF. The CDR3, as DNA: TGTGCCACCCACGACAGGGAAGAGACCCAGTACTTC.

The count of this clonotype is one. One junction end does not reproduce the germline sequence, and a read error may be involved. The rearrangement uses TRBV7-2 and TRBJ2-3; 7 positions match TRBD1. The CDR3 contains 15 residues. CDR1 is SGHTA, CDR2 FQGNSA, per germline. In DNA, the CDR3 is TGTGCCAGCAGTCCCCGACAGGGAAGCACAGATGCGCAGTATTTT. It is translated as CASSPRQGSTDAQYF.

This clonotype was seen at least ten times. This chain uses TRBV6-6 with TRBJ1-1; 7 nucleotides line up with TRBD1. The CDR3 extends over 14 amino acids. Per the germline V gene, CDR1 is MNHNY and CDR2 is SVGAGI (reference sequence). V shed 2 bases and J 2 bases; nucleotides not matched to a gene: 2. The chain's CDR3 is CASSYHRGNTEAFF. Here the CDR3 DNA reads TGTGCCAGCAGTTACCACAGGGGTAACACTGAAGCTTTCTTT.

In the case of this clonotype: A read error may be the cause here, since a much bigger clone is one base away. The chain combines TRBV29-1 with TRBJ2-7; D ambiguous. CDR1 and CDR2 from the germline V gene are SQVTM and ANQGSEA. The CDR3 sequence is 11 residues long. CDR3: CSVSASYGQYF. In nucleotides, the CDR3 is TGCAGCGTTAGTGCCTCCTACGGGCAGTACTTC.

A note on this clonotype: This may come from a read error, since a much larger clone is one base off. This chain's CDR3 is CSARSYGAGLSQIGNTIHF. The CDR3 DNA reads TGCAGTGCTAGATCGTATGGGGCAGGGCTTTCCCAAATTGGAAACACCATACATTTT. This chain joins TRBV20-1 and TRBJ1-3; perhaps TRBD1 as D (5 bases). This CDR3 spans 19 amino acids. From germline, CDR1 is DFQATT and CDR2 SNEGSKA (reference sequence).

This clonotype has just a few counts. A read error is possible here, since a much larger clone lies one base away. It is likely a read error, because the conserved phenylalanine at the end of the CDR3 is missing. The chain has TRBV20-1 and TRBJ1-2; D is ambiguous. Germline V gene sequence: CDR1 DFQATT, CDR2 SNEGSKA (reference sequence). V dropped 4 bases and J dropped 8 bases, with 5 bases sitting between them. This CDR3 is 9 amino acids long. CDR3 nucleotides: TGCAGTGCTAACGACGGCTACACCCTC. Protein: CSANDGYTL.

This clonotype was seen repeatedly, ten times or more. The V and J genes are TRBV7-9 and TRBJ1-5; D uncertain. Trimming pared 6 bases from V and 6 bases from J, leaving 18 bases between. The CDR3 sequence is 15 residues long. Germline V gene data show CDR1 as SEHNR and CDR2 as FQNEAQ (reference sequence). CDR3 in amino acids: CASSTGLGSSQPQHF. In nucleotides, the CDR3 is TGTGCCAGCAGTACCGGCTTGGGCAGTTCTCAGCCCCAGCATTTT.

The genes are TRBV24-1 and TRBJ2-3; TRBD2 matches 9 bases. V lost 7 bases to trimming and J lost 1 base; unmatched junction nucleotides: 5. The germline gives CDR1 KGHDR, CDR2 SFDVKD. The CDR3 sequence is 15 residues long. This chain's CDR3 is CATRPTSGRTDTQYF. In DNA form, the CDR3 reads TGTGCCACCAGACCGACTAGCGGACGCACAGATACGCAGTATTTT.

There are many counts of this clonotype. The chain has TRBV7-2 and TRBJ1-1; 9 bases map to TRBD1. V was clipped by 1 base and J by 1 base; unmatched bases: 4. The CDR3 sequence is 16 residues long. Looked up from germline, CDR1 is SGHTA and CDR2 is FQGNSA. CDR3 nucleotide sequence: TGTGCCAGCAGCTTAGAGGGGACAGGGCGGAACACTGAAGCTTTCTTT. Amino acid sequence: CASSLEGTGRNTEAFF.

This clonotype was found a few times. The V call is TRBV11-2, the J call TRBJ2-3; D is possibly TRBD2 (5 bases). V was cut by 1 base and J by 0 bases, with 14 bases left in between. CDR3 length equals 17 residues. The germline V gene has CDR1 SGHAT and CDR2 FQNNGV. The CDR3 loop is CASSLGEGPGSTDTQYF. The CDR3 DNA is TGTGCCAGCAGCTTAGGAGAGGGCCCGGGTAGCACAGATACGCAGTATTTT.

In this sample, this clonotype turned up many times. This chain uses TRBV12-3 or TRBV12-4 with TRBJ1-5; D unclear. The CDR3 covers 11 residues. Trimming removed 5 bases from V and 4 bases from J, with 3 bases in between. This CDR3 reads CASSNNQPQHF. The DNA for the CDR3 is TGTGCCAGCAGTAATAATCAGCCCCAGCATTTT.

As regards this clonotype: Since a much larger clone is just one base distant, this may be a read error. The chain combines TRBV27 with TRBJ2-7, with 7 bases that match TRBD1. The CDR3 has 15 amino acids. Losses at the gene ends were 5 bases for V and 4 bases for J; bases not matched to a gene: 11. CDR1 is MNHEY and CDR2 is SMNVEV in the germline V gene (reference sequence). CDR3 region: CASSTPTGKYYEQYF. The CDR3 bases are TGTGCCAGCAGTACCCCGACAGGGAAGTATTACGAGCAGTACTTC.